This T cell receptor (beta chain) derives from a study of blood T cell repertoires in COVID-19. Method: immunoSEQ multiplex PCR; TCRdb's copy keeps in-frame clones and lacks some. This table has over 200,000 clones, approximately 89% appearing once. The V gene's germline CDR1 is LNHDA and CDR2 SQIVND (reference sequence). CDR3 length: 17 residues. Trimming removed 7 bases from V and 0 bases from J; junction bases left unmatched: 14. This receptor was obtained from a woman aged 40 to 50 with acute or convalescent COVID-19. Sequenced: peripheral blood. This chain connects TRBV19 to TRBJ1-2; 7 bases agree with TRBD1. The CDR3 protein is CASIRRGQGTANYGYTF. As DNA, the CDR3 is TGTGCCAGTATACGTCGCGGGCAGGGGACAGCTAACTATGGCTACACCTTC.